One sample yielded the 27 T cell receptor beta chains listed below, sequenced in a study of tissue T cells after allogeneic stem cell transplantation. TCRdb's table, derived via immunoSEQ multiplex PCR, lists solely in-frame clones and lacks some. This repertoire shows 1,400 or so clones, about 70% found once; its top ten account for about 34%. Sample: bone marrow, taken at autopsy. The receptors come from a male patient of 60 years or more with steroid-refractory graft-versus-host disease after an allogeneic stem cell transplant. The T cells may partly be graft donor cells.

The chain joins TRBV9 to TRBJ1-4; D not certain. Germline V gene lookup returns CDR1 SGDLS and CDR2 YYNGEE. Trimming cost V 3 bases and J 2 bases, with 8 bases left between them. The CDR3 is 14 residues long. This chain's CDR3 is CASSAGRTNEKLFF. The CDR3 DNA reads as TGTGCCAGCAGCGCCGGGCGCACTAATGAAAAACTGTTTTTT.

A few counts support this clone. Only one base separates this from a far larger clonotype, so it likely reflects a read error. The same CDR3 is also encoded by other DNA sequences in this sample. This chain links TRBV5-6 with TRBJ2-5, with 8 bases identical to TRBD2. The length of the CDR3 is 15 residues. After removal of 10 bases from V and 4 bases from J, the junction contained 15 bases not matched to a gene. Germline loops: CDR1 SGHDT, CDR2 YYEEEE. The CDR3 DNA reads TGTGCCCGCCGGTTGGGGGCCGGGGGGGGAGAGACCCAGTACTTC. It encodes CARRLGAGGGETQYF.

This clone has a handful of counts. The rearrangement joins TRBV24-1 to TRBJ2-1; TRBD2 is a possible D gene (6 bases). CDR1 KGHDR and CDR2 SFDVKD come from the germline V gene. V was pared by 6 bases and J by 5 bases, with 19 bases between. CDR3 length equals 16 residues. CDR3 sequence: CATSSSRGLRDNEQFF. In DNA, the CDR3 is TGTGCCACCAGTTCCAGTCGGGGACTTCGGGACAATGAGCAGTTCTTC.

V gene TRBV27 combines with J gene TRBJ1-5; D is unclear. Per the germline V gene, CDR1 is MNHEY and CDR2 is SMNVEV (reference sequence). This CDR3 region has 13 residues. Trimming left V 3 bases short and J 4 bases short, with 7 bases between. The CDR3 DNA is TGTGCCAGCAGTTTCCGCAGGAATCAGCCCCAGCATTTT. It encodes CASSFRRNQPQHF.

Points on this clone: Relative to the germline gene, one junction end is altered; a read error may explain this. The same CDR3 arises from other DNA sequences in this sample as well. The CDR3 loop is CACSLGAGGGETQYF. CDR3 nucleotides: TGCGCCTGCAGCTTGGGGGCCGGGGGGGGCGAGACCCAGTACTTC. This chain connects TRBV5-6 to TRBJ2-5; 8 bases align to TRBD2. Per the germline V gene, CDR1 is SGHDT and CDR2 is YYEEEE. The CDR3 length is 15 residues. Combining the CDR3 with reference TRBV5-6 and TRBJ2-5 gives the whole variable domain DAGVTQSPTHLIKTRGQQVTLRCSPKSGHDTVSWYQQALGQGPQFIFQYYEEEERQRGNFPDRFSGHQFPNYSSELNVNALLLGDSALYLCACSLGAGGGETQYFGPGTRLLVL.

This clone appeared a single time. This sequence joins TRBV11-2 and TRBJ2-7; D remains unclear. The V gene lost 5 bases and the J gene lost 0 bases, with 8 bases spanning the gap. CDR3 length equals 13 residues. Germline-derived CDR1 and CDR2 are SGHAT and FQNNGV. CDR3 bases: TGTGCCAGCAGCCCAACCCGCTCCTACGAGCAGTACTTC. This sequence encodes CASSPTRSYEQYF.

The rearrangement uses TRBV7-9 and TRBJ2-7, with 10 nucleotides matching TRBD1. The V gene end was trimmed by 5 bases and the J gene end by 1 base; junction bases not matched to a gene: 5. This CDR3 has 15 residues. Germline CDR1 is SEHNR and CDR2 is FQNEAQ (reference sequence). As DNA, the CDR3 is TGTGCCAGCAGCGCACCGGGACAGGGGTCCTACGAGCAGTACTTC. It yields the protein CASSAPGQGSYEQYF. Drawing the rest from reference TRBV7-9 and TRBJ2-7, the complete variable domain is DTGVSQNPRHKITKRGQNVTFRCDPISEHNRLYWYRQTLGQGPEFLTYFQNEAQLEKSRLLSDRFSAERPKGSFSTLEIQRTEQGDSAMYLCASSAPGQGSYEQYFGPGTRLTVT.

This chain connects TRBV29-1 to TRBJ1-1; 7 bases align to TRBD1. Looked up from germline, CDR1 is SQVTM and CDR2 is ANQGSEA. After removal of 7 bases from V and 7 bases from J, the junction contained 12 bases not matched to a gene. The CDR3 is 13 amino acids. For the CDR3, the DNA is TGCAGCGGCTGGGGCGCCCAGGGGGTTGAAGCTTTCTTT. Residues: CSGWGAQGVEAFF.

This clone was seen only once. The chain joins TRBV7-2 to TRBJ2-7, with D perhaps matching TRBD1 (6 bases). CDR3 length equals 13 residues. CDR1 and CDR2 (germline): SGHTA, FQGNSA. Trimming cost V 3 bases and J 2 bases, with 8 bases left between them. CDR3 DNA: TGTGCCAGCAGCTTGGGGGCCCCCTACGAGCAGTACTTC. Its translation: CASSLGAPYEQYF.

J is TRBJ1-2 and V is TRBV6-5; TRBD1 matches at 7 bases. There are 16 residues in the CDR3. With V trimmed by 2 bases and J by 0 bases, 6 bases remained unmatched. From germline, CDR1 is MNHEY and CDR2 SVGAGI. The CDR3 loop reads CASSYAGTVANYGYTF. The CDR3 DNA follows: TGTGCCAGCAGTTACGCCGGGACAGTAGCTAACTATGGCTACACCTTC.

The V call is TRBV6-6, the J call TRBJ1-4; the match to TRBD1 covers 7 bases. V was pared by 10 bases and J by 0 bases, with 2 bases of the junction left unmatched. The germline V gene has CDR1 MNHNY and CDR2 SVGAGI (reference sequence). This CDR3 spans 13 amino acids. CDR3 region: CATRGATNEKLFF. CDR3 DNA: TGTGCCACCAGGGGGGCAACTAATGAAAAACTGTTTTTT.

The chain joins TRBV21-1 to TRBJ1-1; no check of the table's D call, TRBD1, against the DNA was made. TRBV21-1 is a pseudogene segment. The CDR3 has 16 amino acids. The CDR3 spells CASSEEQGAGGTEAFF. As DNA, the CDR3 is TGTGCCAGCAGCGAAGAACAGGGGGCAGGGGGAACTGAAGCTTTCTTT.

The chain couples TRBV19 to TRBJ2-2; tentatively, D is TRBD2 (5 bases). The germline gives CDR1 LNHDA, CDR2 SQIVND (reference sequence). The length of the CDR3 is 14 residues. V lost 7 bases to trimming and J lost 3 bases, with 12 bases between them. For the CDR3, the DNA is TGTGCCAGTATCGGAGGTGGTTACACCGGGGAGCTGTTTTTT. Translated: CASIGGGYTGELFF.

The rearrangement links TRBV5-4 to TRBJ2-3; the D gene is possibly TRBD2 (6 bases). Germline CDR1 and CDR2: SGHNT and YYREEE (reference sequence). Deletions cut 7 bases from V and 8 bases from J, with 17 bases between. The CDR3 runs 13 residues. CDR3 sequence reads: CASPAGMGGTQYF. In DNA form, the CDR3 reads TGTGCCAGCCCGGCCGGGATGGGGGGTACGCAGTATTTT.

This chain links TRBV9 with TRBJ2-5; D remains unclear. The CDR3 has 14 residues. The V gene's germline CDR1 is SGDLS and CDR2 YYNGEE. V lost 0 bases to trimming and J lost 5 bases, with 11 bases between them. In DNA, the CDR3 is TGTGCCAGCAGCGTAGATGGAACAGTGGAGACCCAGTACTTC. Protein: CASSVDGTVETQYF.

This rearrangement joins TRBV6-2 or TRBV6-3 to TRBJ2-5; the D gene is possibly TRBD1 (6 bases). Trimming cost V 5 bases and J 5 bases, with 12 bases left between them. The length of the CDR3 is 13 residues. Per germline, CDR1 MNHEY and CDR2 SVGEGT. The CDR3 DNA sequence: TGTGCCAGCAGTGGCGACAGGTGGGAGACCCAGTACTTC. This translates into CASSGDRWETQYF.

With respect to this clone: A clone one base away is much larger, so this may be a read error. Other DNA sequences in the sample encode the same CDR3. The rearrangement uses TRBV5-6 and TRBJ2-5; 8 nucleotides line up with TRBD2. Germline CDR1 and CDR2: SGHDT and YYEEEE. The CDR3 runs to 15 residues. The CDR3 coding sequence is TGCGCCAGCCGCTGGGGGGCCGGGGGGGGCGAGACCCAGTACTTC. This codes for CASRWGAGGGETQYF.

The chain employs TRBV6-5 and TRBJ2-1; a possible D gene is TRBD2 (7 bases). V was trimmed by 2 bases and J by 4 bases, leaving 12 bases between them. The germline gives CDR1 MNHEY, CDR2 SVGAGI. The CDR3 is made up of 15 amino acids. CDR3 sequence (DNA): TGTGCCAGCAGTTACAATCGGGGGGCATACAATGAGCAGTTCTTC. Protein product: CASSYNRGAYNEQFF.

The chain carries TRBV24-1 and TRBJ2-1; D not resolved. The CDR3 loop spans 11 amino acids. The V gene's germline CDR1 is KGHDR and CDR2 SFDVKD. Trimming took off 3 bases at V and 8 bases at J, with 4 bases between the two ends. The CDR3 DNA is TGTGCCACCAGTGATGGGGATGAGCAGTTCTTC. This sequence encodes CATSDGDEQFF.

This chain connects TRBV5-1 to TRBJ2-3; D may correspond to TRBD1 or TRBD2 (6 bases each). The CDR3 sequence is 18 residues long. Germline V gene sequence: CDR1 SGHRS, CDR2 YFSETQ. V lost 4 bases to trimming and J lost 2 bases, with 23 bases between them. The CDR3: CASSPTLVGGGYTDTQYF. In DNA, the CDR3 is TGCGCCAGCAGCCCGACCCTCGTCGGGGGCGGATACACAGATACGCAGTATTTT.

The genes are TRBV6-6 and TRBJ2-7, with no clear D. Germline values: CDR1 MNHNY, CDR2 SVGAGI (reference sequence). This CDR3 has 13 amino acids. The V and J ends lost 5 bases and 1 base respectively, with 9 bases between them. CDR3 bases: TGTGCCAGCAGTCAGACCGGTTCCTACGAGCAGTACTTC. Its protein is CASSQTGSYEQYF.

A word on this clone: This same CDR3 is encoded by further DNA sequences in the sample. The chain is built from TRBV5-6 and TRBJ2-5; 8 nucleotides agree with TRBD2. V lost 7 bases and J lost 4; bases outside the gene matches: 12. The CDR3 runs to 15 residues. Germline lookup yields CDR1 SGHDT and CDR2 YYEEEE. CDR3 in amino acids: CASWLVAGGGETQYF. CDR3 nucleotides: TGTGCCAGCTGGTTGGTGGCCGGGGGGGGAGAGACCCAGTACTTC.

This clone was observed a single time. The V and J genes are TRBV18 and TRBJ2-1; the match to TRBD1 covers 8 bases. This CDR3 region has 14 residues. V lost 4 bases, J lost 7 bases, and 6 bases stayed unmatched. Germline assignment: CDR1 KGHSH and CDR2 LQKENI. DNA for the CDR3: TGTGCCAGCTCACACGGACAGGGCCTTAATGAGCAGTTCTTC. It encodes CASSHGQGLNEQFF.

This clone has only one observation. CDR3: CASSWDTTDGAEAFF. The CDR3 coding sequence is TGTGCCAGCAGTTGGGACACAACCGACGGGGCTGAAGCTTTCTTT. The rearrangement links TRBV6-5 to TRBJ1-1; D might be TRBD1 (6 bases). The CDR3 spans 15 residues. V gave up 4 bases and J gave up 6 bases, with 18 bases separating them. From germline, CDR1 is MNHEY and CDR2 SVGAGI.

This clone was seen a handful of times. The chain joins TRBV4-3 to TRBJ1-2; the D gene is possibly TRBD1 (6 bases). The CDR3 is 19 amino acids. V gave up 0 bases and J gave up 3 bases, with 23 bases separating them. CDR1 and CDR2 from the germline V gene are LGHNA and YSLEER. CDR3 sequence reads: CASSQDHPLGGGYDYGYTF. The DNA of the CDR3 is TGCGCCAGCAGCCAAGATCACCCCTTAGGGGGGGGGTATGACTATGGCTACACCTTC.

This chain uses TRBV5-1 with TRBJ2-4; D gene uncertain. The germline V gene has CDR1 SGHRS and CDR2 YFSETQ. Trimming took 0 bases from V and 6 from J, leaving 10 bases between them. The CDR3 totals 14 residues. The CDR3 sequence: CASSLGNLGNIQYF. The DNA of the CDR3 is TGCGCCAGCAGCTTGGGCAATTTGGGAAACATTCAGTACTTC.

The chain carries TRBV3-1 (or the pseudogene TRBV3-2) and TRBJ2-3, with D tentatively TRBD1 (5 bases). The V gene's germline CDR1 is LGHDT and CDR2 YNNKEL (reference sequence). Between the trimmed V and J ends, which lost 5 bases and 2 bases, there was a span of 17 bases. This CDR3 spans 16 amino acids. For the CDR3, the DNA is TGTGCCAGCAGCGTAACAGAACAGGCTTACACAGATACGCAGTATTTT. As protein: CASSVTEQAYTDTQYF.